The sequence of this T cell receptor (beta chain) was determined in a study of T-cell memory formation after mild COVID-19. As to this clonotype: Relative to the germline gene, one junction end is altered; a read error may explain this.

TCRdb reanalysed the 5' RACE reads using MiXCR and keeps one entry per CDR3 protein. The sample lists roughly 580,000 distinct CDR3 sequences, roughly 18% occurring once. The CDR3 length is 16 residues. Germline CDR1 reads KGHDR; CDR2 reads SFDVKD. The specimen was PBMCs or a T cell subset sorted from them (not recorded which). This clonotype was sampled from an adult woman who had mild COVID-19 (a few samples of this study predate the infection). Cell type and time point are not known. The V gene is TRBV24-1, the J gene TRBJ2-2; D is possibly TRBD2 (5 bases). The CDR3 DNA is TGTGCCACCAGTGACCCGGACCGGGGTACCACCGGGGATCTGTTTTTT. The encoded protein is CATSDPDRGTTGDLFF.